A selection of T cell receptor beta chains follows, all from one sample in a study of cytomegalovirus exposure and HLA in healthy donors. Method: immunoSEQ multiplex PCR; TCRdb's copy keeps in-frame clones and lacks some. The profile shows fewer than 150,000 clones, roughly three quarters of them singletons. The specimen sequenced was PBMCs. Source of these receptors: a man under 40 in good health and CMV-seronegative. Each CDR3 is given with its conserved first and last residue. A D gene is named only where the DNA matches it firmly. Clone size appears in some rows only: once, few, many, or a class for an expanded clone.

TRBV5-1,TRBD1,NA,TRBJ2-2,TGCGCCAGCACCCACCCGACAGGGGGCGGCGGGGAGCTGTTTTTT,CASTHPTGGGGELFF
TRBV7-9,TRBD1,NA,TRBJ1-3,TGTGCCAGCAGCTTGGCCCGGGACAGCTACGGACCTGGAAACACCATATATTTT,CASSLARDSYGPGNTIYF
TRBV27,NA,NA,TRBJ1-5,TGTGCCAGCAGGCCGACATGGGACAACAATCAGCCCCAGCATTTT,CASRPTWDNNQPQHF
TRBV7-3,TRBD2,few,TRBJ2-7,TGTGCCAGCAGCCCAAAGGGGACTAGCGGCGAGCAGTACTTC,CASSPKGTSGEQYF
TRBV5-8,TRBD2,few,TRBJ2-5,TGTGCCAGCAGCTTGGCTGGCGGGAGCAAGGGCGAGACCCAGTACTTC,CASSLAGGSKGETQYF
TRBV14,NA,once,TRBJ2-1,TGTGCCAGCAGCCAAGTTAGTGGTGACAATGAGCAGTTCTTC,CASSQVSGDNEQFF
TRBV30,TRBD2,NA,TRBJ2-3,TGTGCCTGGAGTATGAAGGGACTAGCAGCAGATACGCAGTATTTT,CAWSMKGLAADTQYF
TRBV9,NA,NA,TRBJ1-1,TGTGCCAGCAGCGTAGGGCCCTTGAACACTGAAGCTTTCTTT,CASSVGPLNTEAFF
TRBV7-6,TRBD1,NA,TRBJ2-2,TGTGCCAGCAGCGCCTGGACAGGGTCGAACACCGGGGAGCTGTTTTTT,CASSAWTGSNTGELFF
TRBV19,NA,once,TRBJ2-1,TGTGCCAGTAGTCCCGACAGGAAGTCCTACAATGAGCAGTTCTTC,CASSPDRKSYNEQFF
TRBV30,TRBD2,once,TRBJ2-1,TGTGCCGGGAGCGGGGGGTCCAATGAGCAGTTCTTC,CAGSGGSNEQFF
TRBV2,NA,NA,TRBJ1-5,TGTGCCAGCAGCGCCTCGGAGGCGGTTAGCAATCAGCCCCAGCATTTT,CASSASEAVSNQPQHF
TRBV14,TRBD2,NA,TRBJ2-5,TGTGCCAGCAGCCACAGACTAGCGGGAGTGCGTCAAGAGACCCAGTACTTC,CASSHRLAGVRQETQYF
TRBV27,TRBD1,NA,TRBJ2-5,TGTGCCAGCGCCGACAGGGCCAGGGGTCTGGAGACCCAGTACTTC,CASADRARGLETQYF
TRBV7-8,TRBD2,NA,TRBJ2-1,TGTGCCAGCAGCTTAGGGACTAGCGGGAGTCTCCACAATGAGCAGTTCTTC,CASSLGTSGSLHNEQFF
TRBV27,NA,NA,TRBJ1-2,TGTGCCAGCAGCCCCTCAGGCGTCTTCTATGGCCACACCTTC,CASSPSGVFYGHTF
TRBV7-2,NA,NA,TRBJ1-2,TGTGCCAGCAGCTTAGACGGGACATCCTATGGCTACACCTTC,CASSLDGTSYGYTF
TRBV7-8,TRBD2,NA,TRBJ2-3,TGTGCCAGCAGCTTGATGGTAGCGGGAGGAACAGATACGCAGTATTTT,CASSLMVAGGTDTQYF
TRBV7-8,NA,once,TRBJ2-3,TGTGCCAGCAGCTCCCTCCTAACGGGAGAAACAGATACGCAGTATTTT,CASSSLLTGETDTQYF
TRBV10-3,NA,NA,TRBJ1-2,TGTGCCATCAGTGAGTCGAGAGGGGACTATAGCTACACCTTC,CAISESRGDYSYTF
TRBV7-8,NA,NA,TRBJ1-5,TGTGCCAGCAGCTTACGAGTCCTTTCGGGTCAGCCCCAGCATTTT,CASSLRVLSGQPQHF
TRBV7-9,TRBD2,NA,TRBJ2-1,TGTGCCAGCCCCATAGGAGCGGGAGGGCCTGACAATGAGCAGTTCTTC,CASPIGAGGPDNEQFF
TRBV5-1,NA,NA,TRBJ1-1,TGCGCCAGCAGCGCCAACTCACAGGGATTGAACACTGAAGCTTTCTTT,CASSANSQGLNTEAFF
TRBV18,NA,NA,TRBJ1-1,TGTGCCAGCTCACCACCGGGAGGGGTGAACACTGAAGCTTTCTTT,CASSPPGGVNTEAFF
TRBV28,TRBD2,NA,TRBJ2-3,TGTGCCAGCAGTTTTGTTGGTAGCGGGAGATATACGCAGTATTTT,CASSFVGSGRYTQYF
TRBV11-2,TRBD2,NA,TRBJ2-5,TGTGCCAGCAGCTTAGGGGGTTTAGCGGGAGCGGAGACCCAGTACTTC,CASSLGGLAGAETQYF
TRBV29-1,NA,few,TRBJ2-2,TGCAGCGTTGAAGGAGGGAACACCGGGGAGCTGTTTTTT,CSVEGGNTGELFF
TRBV7-6,NA,NA,TRBJ2-1,TGTGCCAGCAGCTTAGCCTTCCTCAGAAATGAGCAGTTCTTC,CASSLAFLRNEQFF
TRBV25-1,NA,NA,TRBJ1-2,TGTGCCAGCAGTGCTACGGGGTATGGCTACACCTTC,CASSATGYGYTF